These 18 T cell receptor beta chains share one sample of origin, sequenced in a study of T cell responses to AZD1222 COVID-19 vaccine. The assay was immunoSEQ multiplex PCR, and TCRdb's table has in-frame clones only and misses some. This table has about 100,000 clones, 88% appearing once. This specimen was peripheral blood, taken on day 0 of AZD1222 vaccination. These receptors were taken from an adult in good health.

The chain combines TRBV4-1 with TRBJ2-7, with TRBD1 matching over 7 bases. CDR1 is MGHRA, CDR2 YSYEKL, per germline. Trimming cost V 4 bases and J 6 bases; bases outside gene matches: 6. CDR3 length: 13 residues. The CDR3 DNA sequence: TGCGCCAGCAGCCCTTACAGGGGAATCGAGCAGTACTTC. Amino acid sequence: CASSPYRGIEQYF.

This clone was found once. The genes are TRBV18 and TRBJ2-1; 7 positions match TRBD1. CDR3 length: 17 amino acids. Germline CDR1 reads KGHSH; CDR2 reads LQKENI. V gave up 4 bases and J gave up 1 base; unmatched junction bases: 10. CDR3 loop: CASSLTSKGQSYNEQFF. The CDR3 DNA reads as TGTGCCAGCTCACTCACCTCAAAGGGACAGTCCTACAATGAGCAGTTCTTC.

This clone was seen once. The chain carries TRBV5-4 and TRBJ2-1, with a weak D call TRBD1 (5 bases). Germline V lookup: CDR1 SGHNT, CDR2 YYREEE (reference sequence). The CDR3 is 12 residues long. V dropped 4 bases and J dropped 11 bases, with 13 bases sitting between them. In DNA form, the CDR3 reads TGTGCCAGCAGCGAAAGACAGAACCAGCAGTTCTTC. Its translation is CASSERQNQQFF.

The chain uses TRBV14 and TRBJ2-7; TRBD2 is a possible D gene (6 bases). The V and J ends lost 5 bases and 3 bases respectively, with 17 bases between them. Germline values: CDR1 SGHDN, CDR2 FVKESK. The CDR3 sequence is 15 residues long. In nucleotides, the CDR3 is TGTGCCAGCAGCTATGGACTATTTCCCCTCTACGAGCAGTACTTC. Translated, it gives CASSYGLFPLYEQYF. Variable domain in full (rest from reference TRBV14 and TRBJ2-7): EAGVTQFPSHSVIEKGQTVTLRCDPISGHDNLYWYRRVMGKEIKFLLHFVKESKQDESGMPNNRFLAERTGGTYSTLKVQPAELEDSGVYFCASSYGLFPLYEQYFGPGTRLTVT.

The chain uses TRBV12-3 or TRBV12-4 and TRBJ1-1, with 7 nucleotides matching TRBD1. This CDR3 spans 13 amino acids. Germline trimming cut 7 bases from V and 4 bases from J; bases unmatched to any gene: 6. CDR3 sequence (DNA): TGTGCCAGCAAGGAAGGGGGCCTCACTGAAGCTTTCTTT. This codes for CASKEGGLTEAFF.

This clone came up a few times. This chain joins TRBV10-3 and TRBJ2-3; possible D gene TRBD1, 7 bases. CDR1 is ENHRY, CDR2 SYGVKD, per germline. V was trimmed by 6 bases and J by 5 bases, leaving 18 bases between them. The CDR3 covers 15 residues. CDR3 residues: CAISTIGGGIDTQYF. CDR3 nucleotide sequence: TGTGCCATCAGCACAATAGGGGGCGGGATAGATACGCAGTATTTT.

The chain links TRBV11-2 to TRBJ2-7; 9 bases fit TRBD2. The CDR3 is made up of 14 amino acids. The ends lost 1 base at V and 2 bases at J; junction bases unmatched: 0. Germline-derived CDR1 and CDR2 are SGHAT and FQNNGV. CDR3 coding DNA: TGTGCCAGCAGCTTAGGCGGGGGGGCCTACGAGCAGTACTTC. Its translation is CASSLGGGAYEQYF.

This rearrangement joins TRBV18 to TRBJ2-2, with 9 bases identical to TRBD1. The V gene's germline CDR1 is KGHSH and CDR2 LQKENI. The V segment lost 4 bases and the J segment 4 bases; nucleotides outside the gene matches: 7. The CDR3 contains 16 residues. This chain's CDR3 is CASSLLDRGGTGELFF. CDR3 coding DNA: TGTGCCAGCTCACTACTGGACAGGGGAGGCACCGGGGAGCTGTTTTTT.

This clone was detected a few times. The V call is TRBV18, the J call TRBJ1-5; maybe TRBD1 (5 bases). This CDR3 is 15 amino acids long. Germline-derived CDR1 and CDR2 are KGHSH and LQKENI. V was shortened by 3 bases and J by 5 bases, with 14 bases between the two germline ends. CDR3 residues: CASSPLQVLDQPQHF. CDR3 bases: TGTGCCAGCTCACCCTTACAGGTTTTAGATCAGCCCCAGCATTTT.

The V call is TRBV7-2, the J call TRBJ1-1; D is undetermined. CDR3 length: 14 amino acids. V was pared by 1 base and J by 3 bases, with 9 bases between. Germline V gene data show CDR1 as SGHTA and CDR2 as FQGNSA. The CDR3 sequence: CASSLGVGYTEAFF. The CDR3, as DNA: TGTGCCAGCAGCTTAGGGGTAGGGTACACTGAAGCTTTCTTT.

This chain links TRBV19 with TRBJ1-3; maybe TRBD1 (5 bases). The CDR3 contains 15 residues. Germline loops: CDR1 LNHDA, CDR2 SQIVND (reference sequence). The V gene lost 5 bases and the J gene lost 8 bases, with 19 bases spanning the gap. The chain's CDR3 is CASSRGGANRDTIYF. DNA for the CDR3: TGTGCCAGTAGTCGGGGAGGGGCCAATCGTGACACCATATATTTT.

This sequence joins TRBV11-2 and TRBJ2-1; D not resolved. Germline assignment: CDR1 SGHAT and CDR2 FQNNGV. Trimming removed 2 bases at V and 0 bases at J, with 8 bases between. This CDR3 contains 15 residues. CDR3 DNA: TGTGCCAGCAGCTTAATTGCGAGCTCCTACAATGAGCAGTTCTTC. This sequence encodes CASSLIASSYNEQFF.

This sequence joins TRBV6-5 and TRBJ1-2; TRBD1 matches 9 bases. The length of the CDR3 is 14 residues. CDR1 and CDR2 (germline): MNHEY, SVGAGI. V was clipped by 3 bases and J by 4 bases; unmatched bases: 3. The CDR3: CASSYGTGTYGYTF. CDR3 sequence (DNA): TGTGCCAGCAGTTATGGGACAGGGACCTATGGCTACACCTTC.

The chain links TRBV19 to TRBJ2-1; 10 nucleotides agree with TRBD1. Germline V CDR1 and CDR2: LNHDA, SQIVND (reference sequence). The CDR3 covers 18 residues. J gave up 0 bases and V 1 base, and 6 bases lay outside the gene matches. This CDR3 reads CASSIGPTGGPSYNEQFF. The CDR3 bases are TGTGCCAGTAGTATAGGTCCGACAGGGGGCCCCTCCTACAATGAGCAGTTCTTC.

This clone was seen once. V is TRBV6-6 and J is TRBJ2-7, with 9 bases identical to TRBD1. With V trimmed by 6 bases and J by 11 bases, 14 bases remained unmatched. There are 14 residues in the CDR3. The germline CDR1 and CDR2 sequences are MNHNY and SVGAGI (reference sequence). The CDR3 region has the DNA TGTGCCAGCAGCAGCGGGACAGGGCCGACGGCAGAGTACTTC. It encodes CASSSGTGPTAEYF.

The chain has TRBV29-1 and TRBJ1-2; 9 bases line up with TRBD1. V gave up 5 bases and J gave up 0 bases; unmatched junction bases: 10. The V gene's germline CDR1 is SQVTM and CDR2 ANQGSEA. The CDR3 has 16 amino acids. CDR3 region: CSVWWGQGPTNYGYTF. For the CDR3, the DNA is TGCAGCGTTTGGTGGGGACAGGGTCCTACTAACTATGGCTACACCTTC.

The chain is built from TRBV5-1 and TRBJ1-1; D is unresolved. Trimming cost V 0 bases and J 3 bases, with 9 bases left between them. Germline V gives CDR1 SGHRS, CDR2 YFSETQ. CDR3 length: 14 residues. The CDR3 bases are TGCGCCAGCAGCTTGGGGGCAGGTGACACTGAAGCTTTCTTT. As protein: CASSLGAGDTEAFF.

This rearrangement joins TRBV6-5 to TRBJ2-3; perhaps TRBD1 as D (6 bases). The ends were cut back, 5 bases at V and 1 base at J, with 13 bases in the middle. CDR1 and CDR2 (germline): MNHEY, SVGAGI. The CDR3 is 15 amino acids. The CDR3, as DNA: TGTGCCAGCAGTCAAACAGGGATGGGCACAGATACGCAGTATTTT. Translated: CASSQTGMGTDTQYF.